This TCR beta chain was found in a study of blood T cell repertoires in COVID-19. Background on the study: T cells, B-cell-depleted T cells, or PBMCs supplied cDNA or gDNA.

The protocol was immunoSEQ multiplex PCR, while the TCRdb copy is restricted to in-frame clones and leaves out a portion. The sample records some 120,000 clones, over 70% being singletons. Sequences were obtained from peripheral blood. This receptor was taken from a woman in her sixties or seventies with acute or convalescent COVID-19.

CDR3 loop: CASIVRDRGNTEAFF. DNA of the CDR3: TGTGCCAGTATTGTCCGGGACAGAGGGAACACTGAAGCTTTCTTT. The J gene is TRBJ1-1, the V gene TRBV6-5; 7 nucleotides agree with TRBD1. In germline, CDR1 is MNHEY, CDR2 SVGAGI. V was clipped by 9 bases and J by 1 base; unmatched bases: 11. The CDR3 loop spans 15 amino acids.